The 22 T cell receptor beta chains reported below all come from one sample, sequenced in a study of CD8 T cells in Susac syndrome. Reverse transcription of about 0.5 to 1 ug RNA used random hexamers. TCRdb re-analysed the immunoSEQ multiplex PCR reads in MiXCR, keeping a single row per CDR3 protein. The table lists hundreds of thousands of distinct CDR3 sequences, around 84% of them singletons. Sequenced input: CD8+ T cells from PBMCs. The receptors derive from a human donor with multiple sclerosis.

The chain recombines TRBV4-1 with TRBJ2-7, with unresolved D. The CDR3 spans 15 residues. V dropped 4 bases and J dropped 2 bases, with 15 bases sitting between them. CDR1 and CDR2 (germline): MGHRA, YSYEKL. This CDR3 is CASSRPLGSAYEQYF. The CDR3 coding sequence is TGCGCCAGCAGCCGCCCATTGGGTTCCGCCTACGAGCAGTACTTC.

This clonotype was counted a few times. The chain uses TRBV6-1 and TRBJ1-2; D gene ambiguous. The CDR3 spans 14 residues. Germline assignment: CDR1 MNHNS and CDR2 SASEGT. V was pared by 3 bases and J by 5 bases, with 13 bases between. The CDR3 DNA is TGTGCCAGCAGTGAGGTGAGACGGCGGTATGGCTACACCTTC. Its translation is CASSEVRRRYGYTF.

This chain connects TRBV5-1 to TRBJ1-3, with D unresolved. CDR3 length: 17 residues. V lost 2 bases to trimming and J lost 0 bases, with 15 bases between them. The V gene's germline CDR1 is SGHRS and CDR2 YFSETQ. CDR3 nucleotides: TGCGCCAGCAGCTTCCTCGCTACACCGAGCTCTGGAAACACCATATATTTT. Its translation: CASSFLATPSSGNTIYF.

The chain combines TRBV7-3 with TRBJ2-3; TRBD2 might be the D (6 bases). Trimming cost V 2 bases and J 2 bases, with 14 bases left between them. Looked up from germline, CDR1 is SGHTA and CDR2 is FQGTGA. The CDR3 has 16 amino acids. The CDR3 DNA reads as TGTGCCAGCAGCTTAGTCCGAGCGGGCCACACAGATACGCAGTATTTT. It translates to CASSLVRAGHTDTQYF.

The chain couples TRBV7-9 to TRBJ2-1; D call uncertain. This CDR3 is 15 amino acids long. The germline V gene encodes CDR1 SEHNR and CDR2 FQNEAQ (reference sequence). V lost 5 bases, J lost 0 bases, and 11 bases lay in between. CDR3 amino acids: CASSEILSSYNEQFF. The CDR3 DNA is TGTGCCAGCAGCGAGATTTTGAGCTCCTACAATGAGCAGTTCTTC. Using reference TRBV7-9 and TRBJ2-1 for the parts outside the CDR3, the full variable domain is DTGVSQNPRHKITKRGQNVTFRCDPISEHNRLYWYRQTLGQGPEFLTYFQNEAQLEKSRLLSDRFSAERPKGSFSTLEIQRTEQGDSAMYLCASSEILSSYNEQFFGPGTRLTVL.

V usage is TRBV29-1 and J usage is TRBJ2-1; 7 positions agree with TRBD2. The CDR3 is 12 amino acids. V lost 7 bases and J lost 3; bases outside the gene matches: 3. In germline, CDR1 is SQVTM, CDR2 ANQGSEA. The CDR3 DNA reads as TGCAGCGCCGGGAGGCTCTACAATGAGCAGTTCTTC. This encodes CSAGRLYNEQFF.

The DNA of the CDR3 is TGTGCCAGCAGCCCCGGGACAGGGTCCCAAGAGACCCAGTACTTC. It is translated as CASSPGTGSQETQYF. The J gene is TRBJ2-5, the V gene TRBV9; 9 nucleotides match TRBD1. Germline values: CDR1 SGDLS, CDR2 YYNGEE. V shed 4 bases, J shed 1 base, and the junction held 5 bases outside the gene matches. This CDR3 has 15 residues.

This clonotype has a handful of counts. The chain uses TRBV3-1 and TRBJ2-3; D is unclear. This CDR3 comprises 11 residues. Trimming left V 7 bases short and J 1 base short, with 3 bases between. Germline V lookup: CDR1 LGHDT, CDR2 YNNKEL (reference sequence). CDR3 sequence reads: CASTGTDTQYF. The CDR3 DNA follows: TGTGCCAGCACCGGCACAGATACGCAGTATTTT.

The J gene is TRBJ1-1, the V gene TRBV27, with a possible D match to TRBD1 (6 bases). V gave up 8 bases and J gave up 5 bases, with 18 bases separating them. The CDR3 runs 14 residues. Per the germline V gene, CDR1 is MNHEY and CDR2 is SMNVEV (reference sequence). Written as DNA, the CDR3 is TGTGCCAGCGTTTTCCGGGACGGGACAACTGAAGCTTTCTTT. Protein product: CASVFRDGTTEAFF.

The chain has TRBV28 and TRBJ2-1, with 8 positions matching TRBD2. J was trimmed by 8 bases and V by 4 bases; bases with no gene match: 13. CDR3 length: 16 amino acids. From germline, CDR1 is MDHEN and CDR2 SYDVKM. CDR3 in DNA: TGTGCCAGCAGTTCAACGCGGGAGGAAGGTAACGATGAGCAGTTCTTC. It yields the protein CASSSTREEGNDEQFF.

CDR3 residues: CAWSSGRGGDTQYF. CDR3 coding DNA: TGTGCCTGGTCCAGCGGGAGGGGGGGAGATACGCAGTATTTT. This rearrangement joins TRBV30 to TRBJ2-3, with 10 bases matching TRBD2. Germline CDR1 GTSNPN, CDR2 SVGIG (reference sequence). The length of the CDR3 is 14 residues. Trimming cost V 5 bases and J 5 bases; bases outside gene matches: 7.

The rearrangement joins TRBV7-8 to TRBJ2-5; the D gene is possibly TRBD2 (6 bases). V was cut by 1 base and J by 10 bases, with 10 bases left in between. The germline CDR1 and CDR2 sequences are SGHVS and FQNEAQ. The CDR3 length is 12 residues. CDR3 loop: CASSLGWRDQYF. CDR3 in DNA: TGTGCCAGCAGCTTAGGGTGGAGGGACCAGTACTTC.

The gene calls are TRBV30 and TRBJ1-1; D is unresolved. The CDR3 extends over 12 amino acids. The germline gives CDR1 GTSNPN, CDR2 SVGIG (reference sequence). V was trimmed by 4 bases and J by 0 bases, leaving 6 bases between them. The CDR3 coding sequence is TGTGCCTGGACTCCCCTGAACACTGAAGCTTTCTTT. Its protein product is CAWTPLNTEAFF. Variable domain in full (rest from reference TRBV30 and TRBJ1-1): SQTIHQWPATLVQPVGSPLSLECTVEGTSNPNLYWYRQAAGRGLQLLFYSVGIGQISSEVPQNLSASRPQDRQFILSSKKLLLSDSGFYLCAWTPLNTEAFFGQGTRLTVV.

This clonotype was observed a single time. The chain recombines TRBV30 with TRBJ1-5; tentative D call: TRBD1 (6 bases). The CDR3 consists of 14 residues. The germline V gene encodes CDR1 GTSNPN and CDR2 SVGIG (reference sequence). V was cut by 2 bases and J by 3 bases, with 11 bases left in between. CDR3 sequence reads: CAWSPQGFNQPQHF. The CDR3 DNA follows: TGTGCCTGGAGTCCGCAGGGGTTCAATCAGCCCCAGCATTTT.

The chain joins TRBV20-1 to TRBJ2-1; 9 bases are a match to TRBD2. CDR3 length: 16 amino acids. Germline values: CDR1 DFQATT, CDR2 SNEGSKA (reference sequence). The J segment lost 1 base and the V segment lost 7 bases, leaving 11 bases of the junction unmatched. The CDR3 is CSDDPEREASYNEQFF. Here the CDR3 DNA reads TGCAGTGATGATCCGGAGCGGGAGGCTTCCTACAATGAGCAGTTCTTC.

CDR3 loop: CASSLFPDSQETQYF. As DNA, the CDR3 is TGTGCCAGCAGTTTATTTCCGGACAGCCAAGAGACCCAGTACTTC. V and J are TRBV27 and TRBJ2-5, with a weak D call TRBD1 (6 bases). Trimming removed 1 base from V and 1 base from J, with 10 bases in between. This CDR3 comprises 15 residues. Germline CDR1 MNHEY, CDR2 SMNVEV (reference sequence).

There are a few counts of this clonotype. The chain joins TRBV27 to TRBJ1-2, with D perhaps matching TRBD1 (5 bases). The CDR3 length is 12 residues. Germline V gives CDR1 MNHEY, CDR2 SMNVEV (reference sequence). Trimming removed 6 bases at V and 5 bases at J, with 10 bases between. The CDR3 spells CASRQGGYGYTF. The CDR3 bases are TGTGCCAGCAGGCAGGGTGGGTATGGCTACACCTTC.

The rearrangement joins TRBV13 to TRBJ2-7; 10 positions agree with TRBD2. The CDR3 contains 16 residues. From germline, CDR1 is PRHDT and CDR2 FYEKMQ (reference sequence). V shed 5 bases, J shed 0 bases, and the junction held 7 bases outside the gene matches. The CDR3 is CASSLIAGGFSYEQYF. CDR3 nucleotide sequence: TGTGCCAGCAGCCTCATAGCGGGAGGCTTCTCCTACGAGCAGTACTTC.

The chain links TRBV5-4 to TRBJ1-1, with D possibly TRBD1 on 5 matching bases. The CDR3 is made up of 13 amino acids. Trimming cost V 4 bases and J 4 bases, with 11 bases left between them. Germline loops: CDR1 SGHNT, CDR2 YYREEE (reference sequence). The CDR3 is CASSLRDGTEAFF. DNA of the CDR3: TGTGCCAGCAGCCTCCGGGACGGCACTGAAGCTTTCTTT.

This clonotype was counted between two and nine times. The V and J genes are TRBV7-9 and TRBJ2-7; D gene uncertain. The germline V and J ends were trimmed by 0 bases and 4 bases, with 10 bases remaining between them. The V gene's germline CDR1 is SEHNR and CDR2 FQNEAQ (reference sequence). This CDR3 spans 14 amino acids. The CDR3 reads CASSLARTVYEQYF. Here the CDR3 DNA reads TGTGCCAGCAGCTTAGCACGCACGGTATACGAGCAGTACTTC.

The chain carries TRBV7-9 and TRBJ1-5; TRBD1 matches 7 bases. CDR1 is SEHNR and CDR2 is FQNEAQ in the germline V gene (reference sequence). CDR3 size: 14 residues. V lost 5 bases to trimming and J lost 5 bases; unmatched junction nucleotides: 6. CDR3 DNA sequence: TGTGCCAGCAGCAAGTCTACAGGGGATCAGCCCCAGCATTTT. It translates to CASSKSTGDQPQHF.

The CDR3 nucleotides are TGCAGCGTTGTAGTGAACACTGAAGCTTTCTTT. Encoded protein: CSVVVNTEAFF. The chain recombines TRBV29-1 with TRBJ1-1; D remains unclear. Germline V lookup: CDR1 SQVTM, CDR2 ANQGSEA. V was trimmed by 4 bases and J by 0 bases, leaving 3 bases between them. This CDR3 comprises 11 residues.